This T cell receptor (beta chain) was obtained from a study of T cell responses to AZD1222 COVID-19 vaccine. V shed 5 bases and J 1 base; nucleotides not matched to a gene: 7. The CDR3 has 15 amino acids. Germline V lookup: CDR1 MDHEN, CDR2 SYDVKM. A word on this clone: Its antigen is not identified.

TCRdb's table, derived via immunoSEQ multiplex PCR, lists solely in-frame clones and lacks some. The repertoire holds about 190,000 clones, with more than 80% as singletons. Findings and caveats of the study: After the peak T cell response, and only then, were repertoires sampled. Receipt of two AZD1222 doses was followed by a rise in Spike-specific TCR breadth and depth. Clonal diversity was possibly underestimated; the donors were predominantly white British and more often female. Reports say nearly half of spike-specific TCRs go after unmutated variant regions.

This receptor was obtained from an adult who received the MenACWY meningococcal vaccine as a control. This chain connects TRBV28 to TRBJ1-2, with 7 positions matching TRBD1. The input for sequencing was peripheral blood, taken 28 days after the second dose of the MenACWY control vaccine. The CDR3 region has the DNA TGTGCCAGCAGTCTCCCAGGGGACAGTAACTATGGCTACACCTTC. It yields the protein CASSLPGDSNYGYTF.